This TCR beta chain was profiled in a study of blood T cell repertoires in COVID-19. Cohort 3 recovered donors had two negative PCRs, clearance, or symptom resolution. TCRdb's copy holds only in-frame clones and misses some; the assay was immunoSEQ multiplex PCR. The repertoire consists of fewer than 300,000 clones, with more than 80% occurring once and the leading ten covering 0.9% to 1.2%. CDR3 size: 17 residues. Trimming shortened V by 1 base and J by 1 base, and 13 bases separated the two germline ends. Germline V CDR1 and CDR2: SGHTA, FQGNSA. The chain joins TRBV7-2 to TRBJ2-2, with D maybe TRBD1 (6 bases). This clonotype was obtained from a woman in her thirties who had recovered from COVID-19. Sequencing was carried out using PBMCs or T cells enriched from blood (not recorded which). The CDR3 coding sequence is TGTGCCAGCAGCTTAGGGTCAGGGGCAATGAACACCGGGGAGCTGTTTTTT. It yields the protein CASSLGSGAMNTGELFF.